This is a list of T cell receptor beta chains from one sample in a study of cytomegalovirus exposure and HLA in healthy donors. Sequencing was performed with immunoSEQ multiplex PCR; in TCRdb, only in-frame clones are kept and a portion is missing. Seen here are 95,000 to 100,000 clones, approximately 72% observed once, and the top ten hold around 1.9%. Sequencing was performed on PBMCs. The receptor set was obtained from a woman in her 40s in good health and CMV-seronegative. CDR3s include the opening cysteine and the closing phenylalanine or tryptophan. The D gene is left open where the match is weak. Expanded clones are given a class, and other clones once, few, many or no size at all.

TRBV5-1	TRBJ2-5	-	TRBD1	CASSLVVRGIGETQYF	TGCGCCAGCAGCTTGGTTGTCAGGGGGATAGGAGAGACCCAGTACTTC
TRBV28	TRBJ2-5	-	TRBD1	CASSLGTGVGETQYF	TGTGCCAGCAGTTTGGGGACAGGGGTTGGAGAGACCCAGTACTTC
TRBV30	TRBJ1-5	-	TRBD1	CAWRDRIDQPQHF	TGTGCCTGGCGGGACAGGATCGATCAGCCCCAGCATTTT
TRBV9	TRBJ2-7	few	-	CASSVDPGPEGEQYF	TGTGCCAGCAGCGTAGATCCGGGGCCGGAGGGGGAGCAGTACTTC
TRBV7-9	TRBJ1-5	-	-	CASTLNSNQPQHF	TGTGCCAGCACCTTAAACAGTAATCAGCCCCAGCATTTT
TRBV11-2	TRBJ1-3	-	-	CASSQSRSSGNTIYF	TGTGCCAGCAGCCAGTCTCGAAGCTCTGGAAACACCATATATTTT
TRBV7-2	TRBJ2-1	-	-	CASSFLAMTLYNEQFF	TGTGCCAGCAGCTTTCTAGCTATGACCCTATACAATGAGCAGTTCTTC
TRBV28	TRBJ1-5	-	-	CASSLWSDSNQPQHF	TGTGCCAGCAGTTTATGGTCAGATAGCAATCAGCCCCAGCATTTT
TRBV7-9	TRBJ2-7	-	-	CASSLYYEQYF	TGTGCCAGCAGCTTATACTACGAGCAGTACTTC
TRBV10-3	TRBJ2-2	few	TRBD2	CAISERLAGEGGELFF	TGTGCCATCAGTGAGAGGCTAGCGGGAGAGGGCGGGGAGCTGTTTTTT
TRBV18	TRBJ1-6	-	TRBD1	CASSPQGPRSYNSPLHF	TGTGCCAGCTCGCCACAGGGGCCCCGCTCCTATAATTCACCCCTCCACTTT
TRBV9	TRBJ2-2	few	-	CASSPKRTGELFF	TGTGCCAGCAGTCCTAAACGCACCGGGGAGCTGTTTTTT
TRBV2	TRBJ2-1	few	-	CASSDPPTDYNEQFF	TGTGCCAGCAGTGACCCCCCGACTGATTACAATGAGCAGTTCTTC
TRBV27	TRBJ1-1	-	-	CASSLLGGGLNTEAFF	TGTGCCAGCAGTTTGCTCGGGGGGGGATTGAACACTGAAGCTTTCTTT
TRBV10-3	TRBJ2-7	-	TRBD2	CAITQSGGASEQYF	TGTGCCATCACCCAGAGCGGGGGGGCCTCTGAGCAGTACTTC
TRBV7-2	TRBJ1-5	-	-	CASSFSGGRGSNQPQHF	TGTGCCAGCAGCTTTTCCGGTGGCAGGGGCAGCAATCAGCCCCAGCATTTT
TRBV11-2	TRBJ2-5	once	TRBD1	CASSLRGQGAQTQYF	TGTGCCAGCAGCTTACGTGGACAGGGGGCTCAGACCCAGTACTTC
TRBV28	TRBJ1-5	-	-	CASSFTGQPQHF	TGTGCCAGCAGTTTTACCGGTCAGCCCCAGCATTTT
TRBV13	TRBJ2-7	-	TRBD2	CASSRSGNTYEQYF	TGTGCCAGCAGCCGGAGCGGGAACACCTACGAGCAGTACTTC
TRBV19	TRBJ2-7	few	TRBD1	CASSGTGWAEQYF	TGTGCCAGTTCCGGGACAGGTTGGGCCGAGCAGTACTTC
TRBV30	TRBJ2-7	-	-	CAWSEAYLTRRYF	TGTGCCTGGAGTGAGGCCTATTTGACTCGACGGTACTTC
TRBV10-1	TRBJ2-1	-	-	CASSGGTGHNEQFF	TGCGCCAGCAGTGGAGGTACGGGTCATAATGAGCAGTTCTTC
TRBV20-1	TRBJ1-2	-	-	CSATHNYGYTF	TGCAGTGCCACACATAACTATGGCTACACCTTC
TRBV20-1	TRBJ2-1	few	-	CSGGEGNEQFF	TGCAGCGGGGGTGAAGGAAATGAGCAGTTCTTC
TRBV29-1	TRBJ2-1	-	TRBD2	CSVEGLAANEQFF	TGCAGCGTCGAGGGCCTAGCGGCCAATGAGCAGTTCTTC
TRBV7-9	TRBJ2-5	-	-	CASSLAAGETQYF	TGTGCCAGCAGCTTAGCCGCAGGGGAGACCCAGTACTTC
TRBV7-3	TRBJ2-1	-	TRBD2	CASSSGLAGVDEQFF	TGTGCCAGCAGCTCGGGACTAGCGGGTGTGGATGAGCAGTTCTTC
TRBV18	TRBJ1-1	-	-	CASSRSPSQNTEAFF	TGTGCCAGCTCACGGAGCCCTAGCCAGAACACTGAAGCTTTCTTT
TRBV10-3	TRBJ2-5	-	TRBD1	CATKPTGNQETQYF	TGTGCCACAAAGCCGACAGGGAACCAAGAGACCCAGTACTTC
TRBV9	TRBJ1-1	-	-	CASSVGSLATEAFF	TGTGCCAGCAGCGTAGGGTCCCTGGCCACTGAAGCTTTCTTT
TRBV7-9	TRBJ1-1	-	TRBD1	CASSLGTGTEAFF	TGTGCCAGCAGCTTAGGGACAGGCACTGAAGCTTTCTTT
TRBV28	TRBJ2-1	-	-	CASRGEQGYNEQFF	TGTGCCAGCAGAGGGGAACAGGGCTACAATGAGCAGTTCTTC
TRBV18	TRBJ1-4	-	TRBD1	CASSPTGTGSEKLFF	TGTGCCAGCTCACCAACCGGGACAGGGAGTGAAAAACTGTTTTTT
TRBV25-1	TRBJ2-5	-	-	CASSNQAPPGETQYF	TGTGCCAGCAGTAACCAGGCCCCACCGGGGGAGACCCAGTACTTC
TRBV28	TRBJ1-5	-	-	CASSLLGGVPNQPQHF	TGTGCCAGCAGTTTATTAGGGGGGGTCCCCAATCAGCCCCAGCATTTT
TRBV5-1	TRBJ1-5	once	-	CASSLVPGDNNQPQHF	TGCGCCAGCAGCTTGGTCCCAGGGGATAACAATCAGCCCCAGCATTTT
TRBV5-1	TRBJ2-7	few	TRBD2	CASSFTGGYEQYF	TGCGCCAGCAGCTTTACGGGGGGGTACGAGCAGTACTTC
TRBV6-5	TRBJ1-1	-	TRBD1	CASSNRDSNTEAFF	TGTGCCAGCAGCAACCGGGACAGTAACACTGAAGCTTTCTTT
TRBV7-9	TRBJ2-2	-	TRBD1	CSSSLEAGQGPTGELFF	TGTTCCAGCAGCTTAGAAGCGGGACAGGGTCCGACCGGGGAGCTGTTTTTT
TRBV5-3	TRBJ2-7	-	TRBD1	CARRTGTGPYEQYF	TGTGCCAGAAGGACAGGGACAGGGCCCTACGAGCAGTACTTC
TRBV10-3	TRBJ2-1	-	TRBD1	CAISPGQGVRSSYNEQFF	TGTGCCATCAGTCCGGGACAGGGTGTTCGGAGCTCCTACAATGAGCAGTTCTTC